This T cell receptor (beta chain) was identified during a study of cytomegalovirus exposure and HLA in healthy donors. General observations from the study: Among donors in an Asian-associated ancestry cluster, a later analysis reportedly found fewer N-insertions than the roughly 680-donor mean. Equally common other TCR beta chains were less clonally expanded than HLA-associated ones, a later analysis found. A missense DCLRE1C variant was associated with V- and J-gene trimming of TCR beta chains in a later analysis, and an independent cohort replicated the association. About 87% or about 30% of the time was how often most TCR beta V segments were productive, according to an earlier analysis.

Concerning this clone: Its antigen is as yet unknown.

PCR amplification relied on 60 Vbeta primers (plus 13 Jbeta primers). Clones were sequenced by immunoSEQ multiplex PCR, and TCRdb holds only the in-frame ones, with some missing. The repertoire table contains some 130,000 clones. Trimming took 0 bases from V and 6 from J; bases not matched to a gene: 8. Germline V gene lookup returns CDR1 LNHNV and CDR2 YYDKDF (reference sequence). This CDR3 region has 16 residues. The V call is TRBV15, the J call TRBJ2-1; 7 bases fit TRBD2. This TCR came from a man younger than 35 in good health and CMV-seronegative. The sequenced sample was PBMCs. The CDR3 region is CATSRDYGGKGNEQFF. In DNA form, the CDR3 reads TGTGCCACCAGCAGAGATTACGGGGGGAAAGGCAATGAGCAGTTCTTC. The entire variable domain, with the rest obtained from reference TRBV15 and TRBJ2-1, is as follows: DAMVIQNPRYQVTQFGKPVTLSCSQTLNHNVMYWYQQKSSQAPKLLFHYYDKDFNNEADTPDNFQSRRPNTSFCFLDIRSPGLGDTAMYLCATSRDYGGKGNEQFFGPGTRLTVL.